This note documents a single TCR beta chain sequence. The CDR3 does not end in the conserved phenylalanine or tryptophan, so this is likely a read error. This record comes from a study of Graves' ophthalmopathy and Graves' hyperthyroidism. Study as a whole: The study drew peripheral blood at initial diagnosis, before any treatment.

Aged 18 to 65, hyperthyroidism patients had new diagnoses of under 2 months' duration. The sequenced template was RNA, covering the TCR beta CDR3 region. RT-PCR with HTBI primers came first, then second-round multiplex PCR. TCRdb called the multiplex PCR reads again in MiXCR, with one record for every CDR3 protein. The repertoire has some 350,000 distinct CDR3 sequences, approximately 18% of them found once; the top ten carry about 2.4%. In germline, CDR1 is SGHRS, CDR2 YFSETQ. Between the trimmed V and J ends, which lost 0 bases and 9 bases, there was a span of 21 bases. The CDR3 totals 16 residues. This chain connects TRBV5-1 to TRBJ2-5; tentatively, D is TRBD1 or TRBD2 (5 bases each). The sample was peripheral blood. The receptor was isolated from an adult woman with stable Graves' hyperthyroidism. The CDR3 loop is CASSLEAGTLEEAQYY. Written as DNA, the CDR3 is TGCGCCAGCAGCTTGGAGGCAGGGACCCTGGAGGAGGCCCAGTACTAC.